Below, 19 T cell receptor beta chains from the same sample are listed, as sequenced in a study of blood T cell repertoires in COVID-19. Repertoires were generated with immunoSEQ multiplex PCR, while TCRdb's copy carries only in-frame clones and drops some. The sample includes 250,000 to 300,000 clones, roughly 86% of them seen just once. The specimen was PBMCs or T cells enriched from blood (not recorded which). All receptors come from a woman in her forties or fifties who had been exposed to COVID-19.

With regard to this clone: Other DNA sequences in the sample encode the same CDR3. The V gene is TRBV7-2, the J gene TRBJ2-7; 9 bases align to TRBD2. CDR1 SGHTA and CDR2 FQGNSA come from the germline V gene. This CDR3 has 14 residues. V lost 8 bases to trimming and J lost 2 bases; unmatched junction nucleotides: 7. The CDR3: CASSTLAGPYEQYF. DNA of the CDR3: TGTGCCAGCTCGACCCTAGCGGGGCCCTACGAGCAGTACTTC.

The chain joins TRBV24-1 to TRBJ2-1; 10 bases are a match to TRBD2. With 4 bases clipped from V and 6 bases from J, the junction kept 8 bases outside the gene matches. The CDR3 covers 16 residues. Germline lookup yields CDR1 KGHDR and CDR2 SFDVKD. CDR3 residues: CATSDPKRGGVNEQFF. DNA for the CDR3: TGTGCCACCAGTGACCCCAAGCGGGGGGGCGTCAATGAGCAGTTCTTC.

The sample holds a few counts of this clone. This sequence joins TRBV10-3 and TRBJ1-1; 7 nucleotides match TRBD1. Per the germline V gene, CDR1 is ENHRY and CDR2 is SYGVKD. Losses at the gene ends were 4 bases for V and 3 bases for J; bases not matched to a gene: 2. The CDR3 is 13 residues long. The CDR3 protein is CAISGTGDTEAFF. CDR3 nucleotides: TGTGCCATCAGTGGAACAGGGGACACTGAAGCTTTCTTT.

V gene TRBV10-2 combines with J gene TRBJ1-6; D gene uncertain. The CDR3 totals 18 residues. The V gene's germline CDR1 is WSHSY and CDR2 SAAADI. The V end was cut by 0 bases, the J end by 0 bases, with 12 bases between. The CDR3 DNA follows: TGCGCCAGCAGTGAGTCGGAGGGAGGGAGCTCCTATAATTCACCCCTCCACTTT. Translated: CASSESEGGSSYNSPLHF.

The V and J genes are TRBV3-1 (or the pseudogene TRBV3-2) and TRBJ1-2; the match to TRBD1 covers 7 bases. The germline gives CDR1 LGHDT, CDR2 YNNKEL (reference sequence). V lost 0 bases to trimming and J lost 7 bases; unmatched junction nucleotides: 5. This CDR3 comprises 14 residues. The CDR3 protein is CASSQEQGGTGYTF. In nucleotides, the CDR3 is TGTGCCAGCAGCCAAGAACAAGGGGGCACTGGCTACACCTTC.

V usage is TRBV18 and J usage is TRBJ1-1; 9 bases line up with TRBD1. V shed 3 bases, J shed 4 bases, and the junction held 3 bases outside the gene matches. Germline lookup yields CDR1 KGHSH and CDR2 LQKENI. This CDR3 contains 14 residues. The CDR3 nucleotides are TGTGCCAGCTCACCGGCACAGGGGGCCACTGAAGCTTTCTTT. Residues: CASSPAQGATEAFF.

This clone was detected a few times. CDR3 sequence (DNA): TGTGCCAGCAGTGCAGGACAGGGGGAGTACTATGGCTACACCTTC. Protein: CASSAGQGEYYGYTF. The chain couples TRBV25-1 to TRBJ1-2, with 10 bases matching TRBD1. Germline CDR1 reads MGHDK; CDR2 reads SYGVNS. CDR3 size: 15 residues. Losses at the gene ends were 4 bases for V and 3 bases for J; bases not matched to a gene: 5.

This clone was counted only a few times. The chain combines TRBV10-3 with TRBJ1-1, with D tentatively TRBD1 (5 bases). This CDR3 is 14 amino acids long. The V gene's germline CDR1 is ENHRY and CDR2 SYGVKD. V was cut by 10 bases and J by 10 bases, with 25 bases left in between. CDR3 sequence: CATGGDRGSPGAFF. CDR3 sequence (DNA): TGTGCCACGGGAGGGGACCGGGGTTCTCCGGGAGCTTTCTTT.

V is TRBV27 and J is TRBJ2-5, with 7 bases that match TRBD2. The junction had 6 bases not matched to a gene; V was cut back by 5 bases and J by 3 bases. The germline V gene encodes CDR1 MNHEY and CDR2 SMNVEV (reference sequence). This CDR3 is 14 amino acids long. The CDR3 region is CASSVIGLEETQYF. In DNA form, the CDR3 reads TGTGCCAGCAGTGTAATAGGACTAGAAGAGACCCAGTACTTC.

The V gene is TRBV18, the J gene TRBJ1-6, with D uncertain. The germline CDR1 and CDR2 sequences are KGHSH and LQKENI. The germline V and J ends were trimmed by 8 bases and 13 bases, with 15 bases remaining between them. The CDR3 has 12 amino acids. CDR3 loop: CASAPDWAPLHF. CDR3 nucleotide sequence: TGTGCCAGCGCCCCCGATTGGGCCCCCCTCCACTTT.

V and J are TRBV5-1 and TRBJ1-3; D remains ambiguous. The V end lost 0 bases, the J end lost 2 bases, and 9 bases lay between the germline ends. Looked up from germline, CDR1 is SGHRS and CDR2 is YFSETQ. This CDR3 spans 15 amino acids. This chain's CDR3 is CASSLAGEAGNTIYF. CDR3 nucleotide sequence: TGCGCCAGCAGCTTGGCAGGCGAAGCTGGAAACACCATATATTTT.

The chain joins TRBV18 to TRBJ1-3; D is possibly TRBD1 (6 bases). V was pared by 1 base and J by 1 base, with 14 bases between. The CDR3 runs 17 residues. Germline V lookup: CDR1 KGHSH, CDR2 LQKENI. CDR3 coding DNA: TGTGCCAGCTCACCACTGGCAGGGGTCGGTTCTGGAAACACCATATATTTT. Translated, it gives CASSPLAGVGSGNTIYF.

This rearrangement joins TRBV19 to TRBJ1-4; 10 nucleotides match TRBD1. The CDR3 extends over 17 amino acids. Germline V gene data show CDR1 as LNHDA and CDR2 as SQIVND (reference sequence). Losses at the gene ends were 6 bases for V and 8 bases for J; bases not matched to a gene: 15. CDR3 DNA: TGTGCCAGTAGCCATACTCCAGACAGGGGGCATAAGGAAAAACTGTTTTTT. Residues: CASSHTPDRGHKEKLFF.

The table lists this clone with a few counts. This sequence joins TRBV7-8 and TRBJ1-2; possible D gene TRBD1, 6 bases. Trimming shortened V by 4 bases and J by 0 bases, and 18 bases separated the two germline ends. Germline CDR1 SGHVS, CDR2 FQNEAQ. This CDR3 region has 17 residues. This chain's CDR3 is CASSSRTDSVSNYGYTF. The CDR3 nucleotides read TGTGCCAGCAGCTCCCGGACAGACTCAGTATCTAACTATGGCTACACCTTC.

In this sample, this clone turned up many times. The rearrangement joins TRBV6-5 to TRBJ2-7; 10 nucleotides agree with TRBD1. CDR3 length: 14 residues. Germline trimming cut 6 bases from V and 3 bases from J; bases unmatched to any gene: 5. Looked up from germline, CDR1 is MNHEY and CDR2 is SVGAGI. In DNA form, the CDR3 reads TGTGCCAGCAGGCGGGGACAGGGGATCTACGAGCAGTACTTC. Translating gives CASRRGQGIYEQYF.

The chain carries TRBV5-1 and TRBJ2-2, with D maybe TRBD1 (5 bases). Germline-derived CDR1 and CDR2 are SGHRS and YFSETQ. The CDR3 runs 13 residues. V gave up 7 bases and J gave up 7 bases, with 14 bases separating them. The CDR3 protein is CASGTGSGGELFF. The CDR3 coding sequence is TGCGCCAGCGGAACAGGTTCGGGCGGGGAGCTGTTTTTT.

This rearrangement joins TRBV2 to TRBJ2-1; tentatively, D is TRBD2 (5 bases). Germline V gene data show CDR1 as SNHLY and CDR2 as FYNNEI. The CDR3 contains 13 residues. The V and J ends lost 2 bases and 10 bases respectively, with 12 bases between them. For the CDR3, the DNA is TGTGCCAGCAGTGAACAGACTATGGCGGAGCAGTTCTTC. Its protein product is CASSEQTMAEQFF.

This chain links TRBV29-1 with TRBJ1-3, with 8 bases fitting TRBD1. The CDR3 loop spans 13 amino acids. The V gene's germline CDR1 is SQVTM and CDR2 ANQGSEA. Trimming took 7 bases from V and 7 from J; bases not matched to a gene: 9. The CDR3 bases are TGCAGCGCCAAGGACAGGGTCGGTAACACCATATATTTT. Protein: CSAKDRVGNTIYF.

This clone is a singleton in its sample. The chain employs TRBV11-2 and TRBJ2-7; unclear D gene. The CDR3 has 13 amino acids. Germline CDR1 reads SGHAT; CDR2 reads FQNNGV. Trimming removed 0 bases at V and 4 bases at J, with 7 bases between. CDR3 in DNA: TGTGCCAGCAGCTTAGATCGAGGTTACGAGCAGTACTTC. As protein: CASSLDRGYEQYF.